This T cell receptor (beta chain) was profiled in a study of T cells after yellow fever vaccination. Study conclusions and caveats: Most clones from primary vaccination resurfaced after the booster (around 97% CD4, 75% to 90% CD8). The study found a weaker secondary response that peaked faster, day 5 versus 15.

This clonotype was seen a handful of times. Its specificity is unknown. The CDR3 loop spans 13 amino acids. V dropped 3 bases and J dropped 14; count of bases not matched to a gene: 10. CDR1 and CDR2 from the germline V gene are LGHNA and YSLEER. TCRdb reprocessed the 5' RACE reads via MiXCR and lists one record per CDR3 protein. The table has about 58,000 distinct CDR3 sequences, around 6.5% seen once. The starting material was CD8+ T cells sorted from PBMCs, obtained on the day of the first yellow fever vaccination. The TCR was taken from a man between 18 and 35 years old who received the YFV17D yellow fever vaccine. The chain uses TRBV4-3 and TRBJ2-1; 7 bases are a match to TRBD1. CDR3 nucleotide sequence: TGCGCCAGCAGCCATGACCCCGACAGGGTCAAGTTCTTC. It codes for CASSHDPDRVKFF.